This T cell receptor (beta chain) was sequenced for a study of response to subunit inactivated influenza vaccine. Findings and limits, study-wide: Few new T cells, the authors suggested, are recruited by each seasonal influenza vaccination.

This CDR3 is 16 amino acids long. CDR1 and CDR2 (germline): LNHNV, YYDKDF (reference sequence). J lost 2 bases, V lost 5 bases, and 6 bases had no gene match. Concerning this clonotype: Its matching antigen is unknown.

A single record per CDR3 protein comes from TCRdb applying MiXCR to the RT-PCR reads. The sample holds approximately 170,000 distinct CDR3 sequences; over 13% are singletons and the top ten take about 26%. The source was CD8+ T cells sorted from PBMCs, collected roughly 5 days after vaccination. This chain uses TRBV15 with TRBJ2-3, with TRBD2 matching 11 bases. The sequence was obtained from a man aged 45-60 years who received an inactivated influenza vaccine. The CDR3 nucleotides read TGTGCCACCAGCGCCAGACTAGCGGGAAACACAGATACGCAGTATTTT. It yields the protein CATSARLAGNTDTQYF. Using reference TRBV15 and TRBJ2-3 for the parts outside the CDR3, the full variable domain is DAMVIQNPRYQVTQFGKPVTLSCSQTLNHNVMYWYQQKSSQAPKLLFHYYDKDFNNEADTPDNFQSRRPNTSFCFLDIRSPGLGDTAMYLCATSARLAGNTDTQYFGPGTRLTVL.